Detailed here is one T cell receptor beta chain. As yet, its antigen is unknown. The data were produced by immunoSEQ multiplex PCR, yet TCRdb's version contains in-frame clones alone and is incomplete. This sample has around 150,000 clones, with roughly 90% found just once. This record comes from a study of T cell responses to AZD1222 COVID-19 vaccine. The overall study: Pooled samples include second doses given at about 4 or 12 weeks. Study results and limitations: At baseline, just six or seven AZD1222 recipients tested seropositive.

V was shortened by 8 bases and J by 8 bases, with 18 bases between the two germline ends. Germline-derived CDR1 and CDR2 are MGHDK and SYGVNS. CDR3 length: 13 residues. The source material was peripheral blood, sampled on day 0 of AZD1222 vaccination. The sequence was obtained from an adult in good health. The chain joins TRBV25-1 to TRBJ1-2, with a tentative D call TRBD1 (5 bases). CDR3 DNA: TGTGCCAGCTGGGGCGAGGTAGTTTGGGGCTACACCTTC. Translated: CASWGEVVWGYTF.